Sequencing of this TCR beta chain was carried out in a study of T cell responses to AZD1222 COVID-19 vaccine. V lost 3 bases and J lost 5; bases outside the gene matches: 9. The CDR3 is 15 residues long. CDR1 and CDR2 (germline): KGHSH, LQKENI. Only in-frame clones appear in the TCRdb table, and some are missing; sequencing was by immunoSEQ multiplex PCR. The table shows about 130,000 clones, with approximately 89% occurring only once. This clonotype originated in an adult in good health. The sequences come from peripheral blood, collected on day 0 of AZD1222 vaccination. The chain recombines TRBV18 with TRBJ1-1; 7 positions match TRBD1. Here the CDR3 reads CASSPPRGLGTEAFF. CDR3 coding DNA: TGTGCCAGCTCACCTCCTAGGGGGCTTGGGACTGAAGCTTTCTTT.